The rows below give T cell receptor beta chains drawn from one sample of a study of blood T cell repertoires in COVID-19. Sequenced by immunoSEQ multiplex PCR; TCRdb stores in-frame clones only, minus some. The sample includes around 290,000 clones, 75% to 95% of them seen just once. Sequencing was done on a sample of PBMCs or T cells enriched from blood (not recorded which). Receptors were obtained from a woman aged 25 to 39 who had recovered from COVID-19. Each CDR3 is given with its conserved first and last residue. Each record gives: D gene, CDR3 length, V gene, J gene, clone size, CDR3 protein, CDR3 DNA. D genes are given only for firm matches. Expanded clones are given a class, and other clones once, few, many or no size at all.

D gene: TRBD2
CDR3 length: 18
V gene: TRBV5-6
J gene: TRBJ2-2
clone size: .
CDR3 protein: CASSSSGTSGWVTGELFF
CDR3 DNA: TGTGCCAGCAGCTCATCCGGGACTAGCGGGTGGGTCACCGGGGAGCTGTTTTTT

D gene: .
CDR3 length: 15
V gene: TRBV2
J gene: TRBJ2-1
clone size: .
CDR3 protein: CASSEEWSSNNEQFF
CDR3 DNA: TGTGCCAGCAGTGAAGAATGGAGCTCCAACAATGAGCAGTTCTTC

D gene: .
CDR3 length: 13
V gene: TRBV6-1
J gene: TRBJ1-1
clone size: .
CDR3 protein: CASSEWEDTEAFF
CDR3 DNA: TGTGCCAGCAGTGAATGGGAGGACACTGAAGCTTTCTTT

D gene: .
CDR3 length: 15
V gene: TRBV23-1
J gene: TRBJ2-7
clone size: few
CDR3 protein: CASSQSVSQGYEQYF
CDR3 DNA: TGCGCCAGCAGTCAATCGGTTAGCCAGGGTTACGAGCAGTACTTC

D gene: .
CDR3 length: 12
V gene: TRBV19
J gene: TRBJ1-6
clone size: .
CDR3 protein: CASSRQNSPLHF
CDR3 DNA: TGTGCCAGTAGCCGACAGAATTCACCCCTCCACTTT

D gene: TRBD1
CDR3 length: 16
V gene: TRBV14
J gene: TRBJ2-3
clone size: .
CDR3 protein: CASSQMGQTETDTQYF
CDR3 DNA: TGTGCCAGCAGCCAAATGGGACAGACAGAAACAGATACGCAGTATTTT

D gene: .
CDR3 length: 12
V gene: TRBV6-2/TRBV6-3
J gene: TRBJ1-2
clone size: .
CDR3 protein: CASSLTEGGYTF
CDR3 DNA: TGTGCCAGCAGTTTGACGGAGGGCGGCTACACCTTC

D gene: TRBD1
CDR3 length: 16
V gene: TRBV19
J gene: TRBJ2-1
clone size: .
CDR3 protein: CASSHEGTGFRNEQFF
CDR3 DNA: TGTGCCAGTAGCCATGAGGGGACAGGTTTTCGGAATGAGCAGTTCTTC

D gene: .
CDR3 length: 15
V gene: TRBV7-2
J gene: TRBJ1-1
clone size: .
CDR3 protein: CASSAQLRGGTEAFF
CDR3 DNA: TGTGCCAGCAGCGCCCAATTGCGGGGGGGCACTGAAGCTTTCTTT

D gene: TRBD1
CDR3 length: 15
V gene: TRBV5-5
J gene: TRBJ1-5
clone size: .
CDR3 protein: CASSRARGFNQPQHF
CDR3 DNA: TGTGCCAGCAGCCGGGCCAGGGGGTTCAATCAGCCCCAGCATTTT

D gene: TRBD2
CDR3 length: 16
V gene: TRBV11-3
J gene: TRBJ2-2
clone size: .
CDR3 protein: CASSRGTSGSHGELFF
CDR3 DNA: TGTGCCAGCAGCCGGGGGACTAGCGGGAGTCACGGGGAGCTGTTTTTT

D gene: TRBD1
CDR3 length: 16
V gene: TRBV28
J gene: TRBJ2-7
clone size: .
CDR3 protein: CASRTGQGFISYEQYF
CDR3 DNA: TGTGCCAGCAGAACAGGACAGGGGTTCATATCGTACGAGCAGTACTTC

D gene: TRBD2
CDR3 length: 16
V gene: TRBV4-1
J gene: TRBJ2-3
clone size: .
CDR3 protein: CASSQVSGGGTDTQYF
CDR3 DNA: TGCGCCAGCAGCCAAGTCTCGGGGGGAGGCACAGATACGCAGTATTTT

D gene: TRBD1
CDR3 length: 14
V gene: TRBV25-1
J gene: TRBJ2-5
clone size: .
CDR3 protein: CASSEYRGQETQYF
CDR3 DNA: TGTGCCAGCAGTGAATACAGGGGACAGGAGACCCAGTACTTC

D gene: .
CDR3 length: 16
V gene: TRBV6-2/TRBV6-3
J gene: TRBJ1-2
clone size: .
CDR3 protein: CASSYSGTGSGYGYTF
CDR3 DNA: TGTGCCAGCAGTTACTCGGGAACAGGGTCCGGTTATGGCTACACCTTC

D gene: TRBD1
CDR3 length: 16
V gene: TRBV28
J gene: TRBJ2-2
clone size: .
CDR3 protein: CASSLLRTGGTGELFF
CDR3 DNA: TGTGCCAGCAGTTTATTAAGGACAGGGGGCACCGGGGAGCTGTTTTTT

D gene: .
CDR3 length: 12
V gene: TRBV5-6
J gene: TRBJ2-7
clone size: .
CDR3 protein: CASSLSGYEQYF
CDR3 DNA: TGTGCCAGCAGCTTGTCGGGCTACGAGCAGTACTTC

D gene: .
CDR3 length: 14
V gene: TRBV7-9
J gene: TRBJ1-4
clone size: .
CDR3 protein: CASSQDSLNEKLFF
CDR3 DNA: TGTGCCAGCAGCCAAGACAGCCTTAATGAAAAACTGTTTTTT

D gene: TRBD2
CDR3 length: 18
V gene: TRBV28
J gene: TRBJ2-4
clone size: .
CDR3 protein: CASSTGTSAVWLENIQYF
CDR3 DNA: TGTGCCAGCAGCACCGGGACTAGTGCTGTGTGGCTGGAAAACATTCAGTACTTC

D gene: TRBD2
CDR3 length: 16
V gene: TRBV5-1
J gene: TRBJ2-2
clone size: .
CDR3 protein: CASSLLAGGNTGELFF
CDR3 DNA: TGCGCCAGCAGCTTACTAGCGGGAGGGAACACCGGGGAGCTGTTTTTT

D gene: .
CDR3 length: 11
V gene: TRBV29-1
J gene: TRBJ1-1
clone size: .
CDR3 protein: CSVGPGSEAFF
CDR3 DNA: TGCAGCGTTGGACCCGGGAGTGAAGCTTTCTTT

D gene: .
CDR3 length: 16
V gene: TRBV4-3
J gene: TRBJ1-6
clone size: .
CDR3 protein: CASSQDLSSYNSPLHF
CDR3 DNA: TGCGCCAGCAGCCAAGATCTTAGCTCCTATAATTCACCCCTCCACTTT

D gene: .
CDR3 length: 16
V gene: TRBV7-2
J gene: TRBJ2-5
clone size: .
CDR3 protein: CASSLRWTEDLWTQYF
CDR3 DNA: TGTGCCAGCAGCCTAAGGTGGACGGAGGACCTGTGGACCCAGTACTTC

D gene: TRBD2
CDR3 length: 15
V gene: TRBV5-1
J gene: TRBJ2-3
clone size: few
CDR3 protein: CASSPGTSGTDTQYF
CDR3 DNA: TGCGCCAGCAGCCCAGGGACTAGCGGCACAGATACGCAGTATTTT

D gene: .
CDR3 length: 15
V gene: TRBV7-9
J gene: TRBJ2-5
clone size: once
CDR3 protein: CASSPRTGTGETQYF
CDR3 DNA: TGTGCCAGCAGCCCCCGGACGGGAACGGGGGAGACCCAGTACTTC

D gene: .
CDR3 length: 14
V gene: TRBV6-5
J gene: TRBJ2-5
clone size: .
CDR3 protein: CASSQLFGQGTLNF
CDR3 DNA: .

D gene: .
CDR3 length: 14
V gene: TRBV9
J gene: TRBJ1-4
clone size: .
CDR3 protein: CASSVGQGIEKLFF
CDR3 DNA: TGTGCCAGCAGCGTAGGTCAGGGGATCGAAAAACTGTTTTTT

D gene: TRBD1
CDR3 length: 14
V gene: TRBV29-1
J gene: TRBJ2-2
clone size: .
CDR3 protein: CSAAPTGMAGELFF
CDR3 DNA: TGCAGCGCCGCCCCGACAGGGATGGCCGGGGAGCTGTTTTTT

D gene: .
CDR3 length: 16
V gene: TRBV7-3
J gene: TRBJ1-5
clone size: .
CDR3 protein: CASSFKKEGGHQPQHF
CDR3 DNA: TGTGCCAGCAGCTTTAAGAAAGAAGGGGGTCATCAGCCCCAGCATTTT

D gene: .
CDR3 length: 13
V gene: TRBV28
J gene: TRBJ1-3
clone size: .
CDR3 protein: CASSPGLGDTIYF
CDR3 DNA: TGTGCCAGCAGTCCGGGCCTCGGGGACACCATATATTTT

D gene: .
CDR3 length: 15
V gene: TRBV10-3
J gene: TRBJ1-3
clone size: .
CDR3 protein: CASTEGNPSGNTIYF
CDR3 DNA: TGTGCCTCCACGGAGGGAAACCCCTCTGGAAACACCATATATTTT